The next 10 T cell receptor beta chains were all read from a single sample in a study of regulatory T cells in long-lasting Graves disease. Time point described: newly diagnosed GD, antithyroid drugs for less than 3 months. Construction of the TCR library relied on RNA isolated from PBMCs. The authors built TCR beta libraries using iRepertoire HTBI primers and Arm-PCR of CDR3 regions. TCRdb passed the multiplex PCR reads through MiXCR, listing each CDR3 protein once. The table records 540,000 or so distinct CDR3 sequences, approximately 13% of them present only once. The same sample was also studied in work on T cells in Graves' hyperthyroidism and ophthalmopathy.

Material: peripheral blood mononuclear cells (PBMCs), obtained at new diagnosis, from a patient treated with antithyroid drugs. These receptors all stem from a young man with Graves disease.

This clonotype was observed at least ten times. The CDR3 loop reads CASRFHRGDQPQHF. The DNA of the CDR3 is TGTGCCAGCAGGTTCCACAGGGGAGATCAGCCCCAGCATTTT. The chain joins TRBV6-1 to TRBJ1-5; 7 nucleotides align to TRBD1. V lost 6 bases and J lost 5; bases outside the gene matches: 7. This CDR3 comprises 14 residues. Germline V CDR1 and CDR2: MNHNS, SASEGT.

For this clonotype: Just one base apart from a much larger clone, this may be a read error. The chain links TRBV24-1 to TRBJ2-2; D is perhaps TRBD1 (6 bases). CDR1 and CDR2 from the germline V gene are KGHDR and SFDVKD. V was pared by 5 bases and J by 6 bases, with 18 bases between. CDR3 length equals 16 residues. CDR3 sequence (DNA): TGTGCCACCAGTGGGGGGCGACCAAGGTTGGCCGGGGAGCTGTTTTTT. Encoded protein: CATSGGRPRLAGELFF.

As for this clonotype: The CDR3 does not end in the conserved phenylalanine or tryptophan, so this is likely a read error. The CDR3 is CASSYDPGDTGELFY. The CDR3 coding sequence is TGTGCCAGCAGTTACGACCCAGGGGACACCGGGGAGCTGTTTTAT. The chain links TRBV6-9 to TRBJ2-2, with D perhaps matching TRBD1 (6 bases). Germline CDR1 is MNHGY and CDR2 is SVAAGI. The V and J ends lost 3 bases and 3 bases respectively, with 11 bases between them. This CDR3 comprises 15 residues.

This sequence joins TRBV9 and TRBJ1-5, with 9 nucleotides matching TRBD1. The CDR3 is made up of 15 amino acids. J gave up 3 bases and V 6 bases, and 7 bases lay outside the gene matches. Germline V gene data show CDR1 as SGDLS and CDR2 as YYNGEE. The CDR3 region has the DNA TGTGCCAGCAACGCGACAGGGGGGATCAATCAGCCCCAGCATTTT. It codes for CASNATGGINQPQHF.

This chain links TRBV7-9 with TRBJ2-1, with 10 nucleotides matching TRBD2. The V gene end was trimmed by 1 base and the J gene end by 2 bases; junction bases not matched to a gene: 8. The CDR3 is made up of 18 amino acids. Germline CDR1 and CDR2: SEHNR and FQNEAQ (reference sequence). The CDR3 sequence is CASSLEAGGPSAYNEQFF. In DNA form, the CDR3 reads TGTGCCAGCAGCTTAGAAGCGGGAGGGCCCTCAGCCTACAATGAGCAGTTCTTC. The whole variable domain, remainder taken from reference TRBV7-9 and TRBJ2-1, is DTGVSQNPRHKITKRGQNVTFRCDPISEHNRLYWYRQTLGQGPEFLTYFQNEAQLEKSRLLSDRFSAERPKGSFSTLEIQRTEQGDSAMYLCASSLEAGGPSAYNEQFFGPGTRLTVL.

This clonotype appeared many times. The CDR3 nucleotides read TGTGCCAGCAGCTCTGGTCGGGGCGCGCCGACTTACAATGAGCAGTTCTTC. This translates into CASSSGRGAPTYNEQFF. This chain uses TRBV7-8 with TRBJ2-1, with D perhaps given as TRBD1 or TRBD2 (5 bases each). Germline V CDR1 and CDR2: SGHVS, FQNEAQ. The V end was cut by 4 bases, the J end by 4 bases, with 20 bases between. CDR3 length equals 17 residues.

This clonotype was picked up a small number of times. The V gene is TRBV3-1, the J gene TRBJ1-6, with D maybe TRBD1 (5 bases). This CDR3 is 14 amino acids long. Per germline, CDR1 LGHDT and CDR2 YNNKEL (reference sequence). Trimming took 1 base from V and 18 from J, leaving 19 bases between them. CDR3 nucleotide sequence: TGTGCCAGCAGCCAAGTATCAGGGCTTAAGACCCCCCACTTT. This translates into CASSQVSGLKTPHF.

There are many counts of this clonotype. V usage is TRBV6-5 and J usage is TRBJ2-1, with TRBD2 matching over 10 bases. Germline V gene lookup returns CDR1 MNHEY and CDR2 SVGAGI. The CDR3 consists of 15 residues. J was trimmed by 7 bases and V by 0 bases; bases with no gene match: 3. CDR3 nucleotides: TGTGCCAGCAGTTACTCCTTAGCGGGAGGTAATGAGCAGTTCTTC. It yields the protein CASSYSLAGGNEQFF.

This clonotype was detected ten times or more. The V and J genes are TRBV11-2 and TRBJ1-5; 9 positions match TRBD1. Germline-derived CDR1 and CDR2 are SGHAT and FQNNGV. J lost 4 bases, V lost 5 bases, and 3 bases had no gene match. The CDR3 consists of 14 residues. For the CDR3, the DNA is TGTGCCAGCAGCCCGGGACAGGGTAATCAGCCCCAGCATTTT. Its protein is CASSPGQGNQPQHF.

There are many counts of this clonotype. The gene calls are TRBV6-1 and TRBJ2-5; 9 bases are shared with TRBD1. Germline CDR1 reads MNHNS; CDR2 reads SASEGT. J was trimmed by 2 bases and V by 6 bases; bases with no gene match: 7. CDR3 size: 15 residues. In DNA form, the CDR3 reads TGTGCCAGCAGCTCAGCGGGACAGGGACAAGAGACCCAGTACTTC. It translates to CASSSAGQGQETQYF.